The 11 T cell receptor beta chains reported below all come from one sample, sequenced in a study of T cells after yellow fever vaccination. Using its own MiXCR run on the 5' RACE reads, TCRdb lists one record per CDR3 protein. The table lists about 300,000 distinct CDR3 sequences, about 4% of them singletons. Sequences were derived from PBMCs, sampled 5 days after the yellow fever booster vaccination. Receptor source: a man between 18 and 35 years old who received the YFV17D yellow fever vaccine.

This clonotype appeared a few times. The chain couples TRBV7-9 to TRBJ2-6, with no clear D. CDR3 length equals 16 residues. V was pared by 3 bases and J by 0 bases, with 9 bases between. Germline lookup yields CDR1 SEHNR and CDR2 FQNEAQ (reference sequence). CDR3 region: CASSFGVSSGANVLTF. The CDR3 DNA is TGTGCCAGCAGCTTTGGTGTGAGCTCTGGGGCCAACGTCCTGACTTTC.

This chain links TRBV7-2 with TRBJ2-7, with TRBD1 matching 9 bases. V gave up 5 bases and J gave up 4 bases; unmatched junction bases: 6. The CDR3 length is 14 residues. Germline-derived CDR1 and CDR2 are SGHTA and FQGNSA. CDR3 coding DNA: TGTGCCAGCAGCCCCACCGGGACAGGGTACGAGCAGTACGTC. It yields the protein CASSPTGTGYEQYV.

The chain recombines TRBV7-2 with TRBJ2-2, with D perhaps matching TRBD1 (6 bases). The CDR3 runs to 15 residues. V lost 4 bases, J lost 6 bases, and 15 bases lay in between. Germline V gives CDR1 SGHTA, CDR2 FQGNSA. CDR3 in amino acids: CASSSKQGKAGELFF. The CDR3 DNA reads TGTGCCAGCAGCTCGAAACAGGGAAAGGCCGGGGAGCTGTTTTTT.

In this sample, this clonotype turned up many times. The chain links TRBV6-5 to TRBJ2-3; D call uncertain. V gave up 2 bases and J gave up 5 bases, with 5 bases separating them. The CDR3 length is 12 residues. The germline CDR1 and CDR2 sequences are MNHEY and SVGAGI. The DNA for the CDR3 is TGTGCCAGCAGTTACCCGGGAGATACGCAGTATTTT. Translated, it gives CASSYPGDTQYF.

This clonotype occurred a few times. The J gene is TRBJ1-1, the V gene TRBV18; no firm D call. Germline CDR1 and CDR2: KGHSH and LQKENI. The CDR3 consists of 14 residues. V shed 5 bases and J shed 4 bases, with 14 bases lying between them. The CDR3 reads CASSSRSSGTEAFF. In DNA form, the CDR3 reads TGTGCCAGCTCATCACGTAGTTCGGGCACTGAAGCTTTCTTT.

The chain is built from TRBV28 and TRBJ2-1; D may be TRBD2 (5 bases). V was clipped by 5 bases and J by 8 bases, with 16 bases between them. This CDR3 contains 14 residues. In germline, CDR1 is MDHEN, CDR2 SYDVKM. The CDR3 is CASSPPPSPYEQFF. The CDR3 DNA is TGTGCCAGCAGTCCCCCTCCTAGCCCGTATGAGCAGTTCTTC.

This clonotype came up a few times. The gene calls are TRBV28 and TRBJ1-5, with D possibly TRBD1 on 5 matching bases. The V gene's germline CDR1 is MDHEN and CDR2 SYDVKM. There are 12 residues in the CDR3. Trimming removed 7 bases at V and 6 bases at J, with 10 bases between. This CDR3 is CASTHGGQPQHF. The CDR3 DNA reads as TGTGCCAGCACCCACGGGGGTCAGCCCCAGCATTTT.

This rearrangement joins TRBV5-5 to TRBJ2-7, with 7 bases that match TRBD1. Germline loops: CDR1 SGHKS, CDR2 YYEKEE (reference sequence). Germline trimming cut 4 bases from V and 6 bases from J; bases unmatched to any gene: 4. CDR3 length equals 12 residues. CDR3 region: CASSATGAEQYV. CDR3 coding DNA: TGTGCCAGCAGCGCCACAGGGGCCGAGCAGTACGTC.

This clonotype has more than one count but fewer than ten. The V call is TRBV6-2 or TRBV6-3, the J call TRBJ2-2; D gene unclear. Deletions cut 4 bases from V and 7 bases from J, with 19 bases between. Germline lookup yields CDR1 MNHEY and CDR2 SVGEGT. The CDR3 runs to 16 residues. CDR3 DNA: TGTGCCAGCAGTTCTCTCTGGGGTATACGAGTCGGGGAGCTGTTTTTT. It yields the protein CASSSLWGIRVGELFF.

This clonotype was detected a few times. The V and J genes are TRBV18 and TRBJ2-4, with D uncertain. The CDR3 is made up of 15 amino acids. Germline-derived CDR1 and CDR2 are KGHSH and LQKENI. V was pared by 3 bases and J by 2 bases, with 11 bases between. CDR3: CASSPASSTKNIQYF. The CDR3 region has the DNA TGTGCCAGCTCACCTGCCAGTAGCACCAAAAACATTCAGTACTTC.

This clonotype occurred many times. The chain has TRBV2 and TRBJ1-5, with TRBD1 matching over 12 bases. With 8 bases clipped from V and 5 bases from J, the junction kept 4 bases outside the gene matches. CDR1 is SNHLY, CDR2 FYNNEI, per germline. The CDR3 contains 14 residues. The CDR3 DNA sequence: TGTGCCAGCGGAAGGGACAGGGGGCATCAGCCCCAGCATTTT. This encodes CASGRDRGHQPQHF.